The T cell receptor beta chain under discussion was sequenced for a study of blood T cell repertoires in COVID-19. In the study overall: The United States, Italy and Spain provided the acute and convalescent COVID-19 samples.

Self-reported history from a screening survey and questionnaire set each donor's cohort. The CDR3 runs to 13 residues. The germline V gene encodes CDR1 MDHEN and CDR2 SYDVKM. J was trimmed by 4 bases and V by 8 bases; bases with no gene match: 3. Using immunoSEQ multiplex PCR, the repertoire was profiled, and TCRdb retains in-frame clones only, with some absent. The sample lists just under 250,000 clones; more than 85% were seen once. This receptor was taken from a woman aged 25 to 45 who had recovered from COVID-19. The chain links TRBV28 to TRBJ2-7; 12 bases agree with TRBD2. Sequences were obtained from PBMCs or T cells enriched from blood (not recorded which). The DNA for the CDR3 is TGTGCCAGCCTGACTAGCGGGAGTTACGAGCAGTACTTC. It encodes CASLTSGSYEQYF.